This T cell receptor beta chain was captured in a study of OX40 agonist ivuxolimab in advanced cancers. Profiling relied on immunoSEQ multiplex PCR, and the TCRdb table lists in-frame clones only, not all of them. The sample lists tens of thousands of clones; 89% were seen once. This CDR3 is 15 amino acids long. Trimming left V 3 bases short and J 1 base short, with 9 bases between. CDR1 is LNHNV and CDR2 is YYDKDF in the germline V gene (reference sequence). The specimen was CD4+ or CD8+ T cells sorted from blood, collected in a trial of the OX40 agonist ivuxolimab. This TCR derives from an adult with an advanced solid tumor such as melanoma, head and neck, liver or kidney cancer. This sequence joins TRBV15 and TRBJ2-2, with D unresolved. The CDR3 loop is CATSSRLLNTGELFF. CDR3 DNA: TGTGCCACCAGCAGTAGACTCTTGAACACCGGGGAGCTGTTTTTT.